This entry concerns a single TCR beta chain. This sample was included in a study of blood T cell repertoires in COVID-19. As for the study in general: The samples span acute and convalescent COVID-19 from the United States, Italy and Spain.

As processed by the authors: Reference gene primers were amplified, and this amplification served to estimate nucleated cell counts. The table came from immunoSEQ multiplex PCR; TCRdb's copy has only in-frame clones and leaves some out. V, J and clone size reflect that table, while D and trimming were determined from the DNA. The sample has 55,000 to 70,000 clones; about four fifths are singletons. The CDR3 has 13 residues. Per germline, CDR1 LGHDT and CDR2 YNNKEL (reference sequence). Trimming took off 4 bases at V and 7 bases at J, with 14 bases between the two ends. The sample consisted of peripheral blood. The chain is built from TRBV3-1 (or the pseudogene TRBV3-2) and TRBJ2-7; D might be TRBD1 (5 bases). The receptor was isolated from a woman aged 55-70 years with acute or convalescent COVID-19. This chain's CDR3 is CASSPRTPGEQYF. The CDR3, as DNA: TGTGCCAGCAGCCCTCGGACACCTGGGGAGCAGTACTTC.